This TCR beta chain was obtained from a study of T cells in Graves' hyperthyroidism and ophthalmopathy. General study results and limits: Median prediction lead before ophthalmopathy onset was 6.5 months with the model. Most clonotypes that expanded in the thyroid above 0.001 also showed up in blood.

CDR1 SGHRS and CDR2 YFSETQ come from the germline V gene. This CDR3 comprises 12 residues. The V and J ends lost 4 bases and 7 bases, in that order; junction bases with no gene match: 5. A note on this clonotype: Its specificity is unknown.

TCR beta CDR3 regions were amplified from RNA. Initially, a first-round RT-PCR of the TCR CDR3 employed the HTBI primer set. TCRdb analysed the multiplex PCR reads with MiXCR anew, one entry per CDR3 protein. The sample lists 550,000 to 600,000 distinct CDR3 sequences, 46% occurring once. Patients with uncontrolled infections, other autoimmune diseases, pregnancy or lactation were excluded. Clinical symptoms, serum thyroxine and TRAb, thyroid ultrasound and orbital computed tomography together formed the diagnostic basis. Sequenced sample: peripheral blood or thyroid tissue (not recorded which). This TCR was recovered from an adult woman with Graves' disease, either hyperthyroidism or ophthalmopathy (not recorded which). The chain carries TRBV5-1 and TRBJ2-7; 7 bases line up with TRBD1. The CDR3 DNA reads TGCGCCAGCAGCGAACAACAGGGGGAGCAGTACTTC. Amino acid sequence: CASSEQQGEQYF.